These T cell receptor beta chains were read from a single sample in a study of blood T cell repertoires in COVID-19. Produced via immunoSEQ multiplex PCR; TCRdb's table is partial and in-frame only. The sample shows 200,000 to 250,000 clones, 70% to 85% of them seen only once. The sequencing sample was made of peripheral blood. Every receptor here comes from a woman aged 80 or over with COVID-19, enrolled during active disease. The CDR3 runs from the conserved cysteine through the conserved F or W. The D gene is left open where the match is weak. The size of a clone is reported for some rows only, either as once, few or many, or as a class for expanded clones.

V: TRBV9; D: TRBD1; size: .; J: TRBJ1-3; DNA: TGTGCCAGCAGCGACTACAGGGGTGGAAACACCATATATTTT; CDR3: CASSDYRGGNTIYF
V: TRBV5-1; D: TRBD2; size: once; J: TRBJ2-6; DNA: TGCGCCAGCAGCTTAGGGAGGGCTGGGGCCAACGTCCTGACTTTC; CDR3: CASSLGRAGANVLTF
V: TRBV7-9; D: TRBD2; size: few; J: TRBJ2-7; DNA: TGTGCCAGCAGCCAGGGACTACAGAGCTCCTACGAGCAGTACTTC; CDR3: CASSQGLQSSYEQYF
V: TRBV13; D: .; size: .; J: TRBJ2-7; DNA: TGTGCCAGCAGCTTAGAGGTCCCTAGCTCCTACGAGCAGTACTTC; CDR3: CASSLEVPSSYEQYF
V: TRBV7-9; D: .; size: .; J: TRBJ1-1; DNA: TGTGCCACCCCGGGGGGGGTGAACACTGAAGCTTTCTTT; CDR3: CATPGGVNTEAFF
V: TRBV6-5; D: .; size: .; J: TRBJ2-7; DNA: TGTGCCAGCCGTTCTCGGGACTTCACGGGCGAGCAGTACTTC; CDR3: CASRSRDFTGEQYF
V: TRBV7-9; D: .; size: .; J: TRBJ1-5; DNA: TGTGCCAGCGGAGGGTATAGCAATCAGCCCCAGCATTTT; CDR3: CASGGYSNQPQHF
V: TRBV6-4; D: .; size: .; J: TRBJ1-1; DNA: TGTGCCAGCAGCCCTTCCGGTAATGAAGCTTTCTTT; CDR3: CASSPSGNEAFF
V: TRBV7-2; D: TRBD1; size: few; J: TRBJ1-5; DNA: TGTGCCAGCAGCTTAATGAAGGGGGCAGGCCAGCCCCAGCATTTT; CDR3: CASSLMKGAGQPQHF
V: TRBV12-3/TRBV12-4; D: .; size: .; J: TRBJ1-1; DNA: TGTGCCAGCAGTTTTTTGAGGGACACTGAAGCTTTCTTT; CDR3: CASSFLRDTEAFF
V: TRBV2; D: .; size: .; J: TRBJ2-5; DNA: TGTGCCAGCAGGGAGTACCAAGAGACCCAGTACTTC; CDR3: CASREYQETQYF
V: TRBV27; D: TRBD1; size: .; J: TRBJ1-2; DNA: TGTGCCAGCAGTTTGCGCGGGACAGGCTCGAGTTACACCTTC; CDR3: CASSLRGTGSSYTF
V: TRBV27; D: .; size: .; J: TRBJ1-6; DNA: TGTGCCAGCAGTTTCCGTAGCTCCTATAATTCACCCCTCCACTTT; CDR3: CASSFRSSYNSPLHF
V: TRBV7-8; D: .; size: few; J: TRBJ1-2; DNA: TGTGCCAGCAGCTTTCGAGCCAATAACTATGGCTACACCTTC; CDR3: CASSFRANNYGYTF
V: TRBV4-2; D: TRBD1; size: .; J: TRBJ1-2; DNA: TGTGCCAGCAGCCAAGTGGGACAGCAACTTAACTATGGCTACACCTTC; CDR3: CASSQVGQQLNYGYTF
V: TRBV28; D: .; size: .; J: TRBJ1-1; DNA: TGTGCCAGCACGCGGAACGGGAGGACTGAAGCTTTCTTT; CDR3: CASTRNGRTEAFF
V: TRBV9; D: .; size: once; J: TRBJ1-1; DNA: TGTGCCAGCAGCGTACAGGAGGGGACGGGTGAAGCTTTCTTT; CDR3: CASSVQEGTGEAFF
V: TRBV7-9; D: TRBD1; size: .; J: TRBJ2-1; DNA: TGTGCCAGCAGCCCAGGACAGGGGACCCCCAATGAGCAGTTCTTC; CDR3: CASSPGQGTPNEQFF
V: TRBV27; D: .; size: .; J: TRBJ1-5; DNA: TGTGCCAGCAGACGCGGGGGGGGGTACAATCAGCCCCAGCATTTT; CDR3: CASRRGGGYNQPQHF
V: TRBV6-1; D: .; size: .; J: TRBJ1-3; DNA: TGTGCCAGCAGTGAAGCGCCGGGGGGCGCTTCTGGAAACACCATATATTTT; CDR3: CASSEAPGGASGNTIYF
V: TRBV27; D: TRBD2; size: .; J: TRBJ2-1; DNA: TGTGCCAGCAGTTCCTTCCAGCGGGACGGTGAGCAGTTCTTC; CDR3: CASSSFQRDGEQFF
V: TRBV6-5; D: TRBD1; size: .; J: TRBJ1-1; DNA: TGTGCCAGCAGTATGGACAGGGTTGTAGCTGAAGCTTTCTTT; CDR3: CASSMDRVVAEAFF
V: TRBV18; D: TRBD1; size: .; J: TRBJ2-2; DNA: TGTGCCAGCTCAGAGACAGGGGGCGCAACCGGGGAGCTGTTTTTT; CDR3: CASSETGGATGELFF
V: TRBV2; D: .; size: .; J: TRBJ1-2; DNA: TGTGCCAGCAGTGAAGCTGCCGGGGGGGCTGGCTATGGCTACACCTTC; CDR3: CASSEAAGGAGYGYTF
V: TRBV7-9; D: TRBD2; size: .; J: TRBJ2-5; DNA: TGTGCCAGCAGCTTTGGGCTAGCGGGGCAAGAGACCCAGTACTTC; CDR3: CASSFGLAGQETQYF
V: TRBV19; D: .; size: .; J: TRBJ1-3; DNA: TGTGCCAGTTCGACAGGATCCAGAAACACCATATATTTT; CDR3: CASSTGSRNTIYF
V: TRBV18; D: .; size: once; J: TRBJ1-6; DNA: TGTGCCAGCTCACTAACCGGGACAACCTATAATTCACCCCTCCACTTT; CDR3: CASSLTGTTYNSPLHF
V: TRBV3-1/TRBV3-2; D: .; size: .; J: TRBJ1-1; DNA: TGTGCCAGCAGCACAGGGCACACTGAAGCTTTCTTT; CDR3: CASSTGHTEAFF
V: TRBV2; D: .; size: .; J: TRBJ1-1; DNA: TGTGCCAGCACAGCGGATCACACTGAAGCTTTCTTT; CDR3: CASTADHTEAFF
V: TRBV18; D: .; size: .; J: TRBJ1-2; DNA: TGTGCCAGCTCACCCCCCGTCCCTAGGGGCTACACCTTC; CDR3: CASSPPVPRGYTF
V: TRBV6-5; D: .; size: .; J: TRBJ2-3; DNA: TGTGCCAGCAGAGCCGGGGGAAGCACAGATACGCAGTATTTT; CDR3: CASRAGGSTDTQYF
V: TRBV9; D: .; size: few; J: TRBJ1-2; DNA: TGTGCCAGCAGCCCCCGGACAGAACCTAACTATGGCTACACCTTC; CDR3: CASSPRTEPNYGYTF
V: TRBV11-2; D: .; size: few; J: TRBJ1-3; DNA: TGTGCCAGCAGCCAATCATCTGGAAACACCATATATTTT; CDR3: CASSQSSGNTIYF
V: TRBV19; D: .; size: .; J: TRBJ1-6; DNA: TGTGCCAGCCAGGACAGATATAATTCACCCCTCCACTTT; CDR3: CASQDRYNSPLHF
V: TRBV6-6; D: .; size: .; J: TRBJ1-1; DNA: TGTGCCAGCAGTCCGCCGGGTAGGACGGACATGAACACTGAAGCTTTCTTT; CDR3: CASSPPGRTDMNTEAFF
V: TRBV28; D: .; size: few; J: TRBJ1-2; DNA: TGTGCCGCCAGGGAAGTGGGCGGCTACACCTTC; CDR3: CAAREVGGYTF
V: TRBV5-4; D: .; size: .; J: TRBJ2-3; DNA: TGTGCCAGCCCCCCGGCCCCCGGGGTCACAGATACGCAGTATTTT; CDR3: CASPPAPGVTDTQYF
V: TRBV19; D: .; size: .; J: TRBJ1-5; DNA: TGTGCCAGTAGTATCTCCGGACATTCCGAAATCAGCCCCCAGCATTTT; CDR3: CASSISGHSEISPQHF
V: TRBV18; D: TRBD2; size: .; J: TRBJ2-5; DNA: TGTGCCAGCTCACCACTCCCCGGAACTAGCGGGAGTGGCGGAGAGACCCAGTACTTC; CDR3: CASSPLPGTSGSGGETQYF
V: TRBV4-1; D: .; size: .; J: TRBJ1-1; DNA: TGCGCCAGCAGCCAAGTTGAAAAACTTTGGGCGGGTCGCGCTTTCTTT; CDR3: CASSQVEKLWAGRAFF
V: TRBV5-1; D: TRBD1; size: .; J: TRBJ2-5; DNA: TGCGCCAGCAGCTTGACAGGGGGTGAGACCCAGTACTTC; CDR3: CASSLTGGETQYF
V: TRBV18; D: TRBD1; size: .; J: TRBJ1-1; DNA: TGTGCCAGCTCACCAAGCAGGGGGCTGAGTATGACTGAAGCTTTCTTT; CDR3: CASSPSRGLSMTEAFF